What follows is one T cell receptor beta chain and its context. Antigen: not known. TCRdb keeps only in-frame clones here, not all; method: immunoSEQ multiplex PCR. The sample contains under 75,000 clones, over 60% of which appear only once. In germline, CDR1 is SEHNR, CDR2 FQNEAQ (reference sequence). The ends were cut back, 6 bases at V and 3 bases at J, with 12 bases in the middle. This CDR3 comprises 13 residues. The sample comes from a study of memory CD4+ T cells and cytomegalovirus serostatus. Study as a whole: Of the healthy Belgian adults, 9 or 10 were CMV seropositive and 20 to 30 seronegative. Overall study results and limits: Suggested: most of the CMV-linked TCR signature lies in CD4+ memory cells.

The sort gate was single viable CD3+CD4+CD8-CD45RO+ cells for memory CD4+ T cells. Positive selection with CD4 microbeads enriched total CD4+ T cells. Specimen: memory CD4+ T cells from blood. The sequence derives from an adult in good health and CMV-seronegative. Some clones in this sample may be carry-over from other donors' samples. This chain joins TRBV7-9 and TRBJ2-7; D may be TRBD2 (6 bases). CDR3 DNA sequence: TGTGCCAGCAGTGGAGGGCGGATCTACGAGCAGTACTTC. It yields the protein CASSGGRIYEQYF.